Sequencing of this T cell receptor (beta chain) was carried out in a study of blood T cell repertoires in COVID-19. TCRdb's table, derived via immunoSEQ multiplex PCR, lists solely in-frame clones and lacks some. The table shows 200,000 to 250,000 clones, with roughly 77% occurring only once. The CDR3 is made up of 17 amino acids. The junction had 5 bases not matched to a gene; V was cut back by 3 bases and J by 0 bases. The germline gives CDR1 KGHSH, CDR2 LQKENI. The rearrangement joins TRBV18 to TRBJ1-3, with 10 positions matching TRBD1. This receptor was obtained from a man aged 40-49 years who had recovered from COVID-19. The specimen was PBMCs or T cells enriched from blood (not recorded which). CDR3 residues: CASSPWDRGRSGNTIYF. The CDR3 DNA reads TGTGCCAGCTCACCTTGGGACAGGGGTCGCTCTGGAAACACCATATATTTT.